Detailed here is one T cell receptor beta chain. CDR1 is MNHNS and CDR2 is SASEGT in the germline V gene. The germline V and J ends were trimmed by 7 bases and 1 base, with 12 bases remaining between them. CDR3 length: 14 amino acids. This record belongs to a study of T cells in Graves' hyperthyroidism and ophthalmopathy. Regions amplified from RNA transcripts were the TCR beta CDR3 regions. The HTBI set primed first-round TCR CDR3 RT-PCR. MiXCR, run by TCRdb on the multiplex PCR reads, gives a single entry per CDR3 protein. The sample consists of approximately 600,000 distinct CDR3 sequences, roughly 16% of them appearing once.

The rearrangement links TRBV6-1 to TRBJ2-3, with D hard to call. Material: blood. This TCR was recovered from a woman between 25 and 40 years old with Graves' hyperthyroidism. The CDR3 bases are TGTGCCAGCAACAACGAGGCGGGCACAGATACGCAGTATTTT. It is translated as CASNNEAGTDTQYF.